This T cell receptor (beta chain) was observed in a study of vaccination effects on CD4 cells after COVID-19. Study-level background: Of the BNT162b2 and mRNA-1273 vaccines, participants received two doses of one or the other.

Sequencing used immunoSEQ multiplex PCR; TCRdb keeps in-frame clones, though not all of them. The sample consists of 55,000 or so clones, about two thirds of them appearing once. Antigen-specific CD4+ T cells expanded by the ViraFEST assay with viral peptide pools were then sequenced. Upon completion of approximately ten days in culture, CD4+ T cells were isolated. Neither prior SARS-CoV-2 infection nor positive nucleocapsid antibodies were present in the vaccine recipients. Each culture had half its medium swapped for IL-2 medium on days 3 and 7. Study-wide points: Healthy vaccinees' vaccine-induced clones included only 1 of 255 that recognized common cold coronaviruses. Early post-infection timepoints were absent, and convalescent patients were few.

Per the germline V gene, CDR1 is ENHRY and CDR2 is SYGVKD. V was shortened by 3 bases and J by 1 base, with 8 bases between the two germline ends. CDR3 length: 14 amino acids. Note on this clone: Its antigen is currently unknown.

This material consisted of CD4+ T cells from PBMCs cultured with SARS-CoV-2 spike peptides, taken before COVID-19 vaccination. The rearrangement uses TRBV10-3 and TRBJ2-3, with D perhaps being TRBD1 or TRBD2 (5 bases each). The sequence came from a human donor who received a COVID-19 vaccine. The CDR3 is CAISDGDGTDTQYF. For the CDR3, the DNA is TGTGCCATCAGTGACGGGGACGGCACAGATACGCAGTATTTT.